This TCR beta chain was sequenced during a study of blood T cell repertoires in COVID-19. On this clone itself: One end of the junction is discordant with germline, which a read error may explain.

Looked up from germline, CDR1 is SSHAT and CDR2 is FNYEAQ (reference sequence). The CDR3 consists of 13 residues. This table comes from immunoSEQ multiplex PCR, and its TCRdb copy is limited to in-frame clones, with some not included. The sample yields 200,000 or so clones, roughly 81% seen once. This rearrangement joins TRBV7-7 to TRBJ2-7; TRBD2 might be the D (6 bases). This TCR was sampled from a woman at least 80 years old with COVID-19, enrolled during active disease. Material: peripheral blood. The CDR3 sequence is CASSFISGDEQYF. CDR3 DNA sequence: TGTGCTAGCAGCTTTATATCGGGGGACGAGCAGTACTTC.